Listed here are 28 T cell receptor beta chains from one sample, sequenced in a study of blood T cell repertoires in COVID-19. The repertoire was sequenced with immunoSEQ multiplex PCR; TCRdb's copy has only in-frame clones and lacks some. The sample includes approximately 70,000 clones, 80% to 85% of them seen just once. Sequenced input: peripheral blood. The receptors originated from a woman aged 55 to 70 with acute or convalescent COVID-19.

The rearrangement uses TRBV18 and TRBJ2-2; a possible D gene is TRBD2 (5 bases). CDR3 length: 13 residues. Germline V gene lookup returns CDR1 KGHSH and CDR2 LQKENI. The V and J ends lost 3 bases and 7 bases respectively, with 9 bases between them. DNA of the CDR3: TGTGCCAGCTCACCGAACGGGGACGGGGAGCTGTTTTTT. It codes for CASSPNGDGELFF.

The chain employs TRBV7-2 and TRBJ2-3; 8 nucleotides line up with TRBD1. The V and J ends lost 0 bases and 2 bases, in that order; junction bases with no gene match: 4. CDR3 length: 16 residues. The germline CDR1 and CDR2 sequences are SGHTA and FQGNSA. The chain's CDR3 is CASSLAPGGITDTQYF. DNA for the CDR3: TGTGCCAGCAGCTTAGCTCCAGGGGGCATCACAGATACGCAGTATTTT.

The CDR3 reads CASSLVGRGPYEQYF. CDR3 nucleotides: TGCGCCAGCAGCTTGGTAGGCAGGGGGCCCTACGAGCAGTACTTC. The rearrangement uses TRBV5-1 and TRBJ2-7; TRBD1 aligns across 8 bases. Germline CDR1 and CDR2: SGHRS and YFSETQ. Trimming took 0 bases from V and 2 from J; bases not matched to a gene: 4. The length of the CDR3 is 15 residues. The whole variable domain, remainder taken from reference TRBV5-1 and TRBJ2-7, is KAGVTQTPRYLIKTRGQQVTLSCSPISGHRSVSWYQQTPGQGLQFLFEYFSETQRNKGNFPGRFSGRQFSNSRSEMNVSTLELGDSALYLCASSLVGRGPYEQYFGPGTRLTVT.

This chain links TRBV5-1 with TRBJ1-1; TRBD1 aligns across 8 bases. This CDR3 spans 15 amino acids. With V trimmed by 3 bases and J by 2 bases, 6 bases remained unmatched. CDR1 and CDR2 from the germline V gene are SGHRS and YFSETQ. The CDR3 nucleotides are TGCGCCAGCAGCTCATCACAGGGGGTTAACACTGAAGCTTTCTTT. Translating gives CASSSSQGVNTEAFF.

V and J are TRBV4-2 and TRBJ2-1, with TRBD2 as a possible D gene (6 bases). The CDR3 contains 14 residues. V was cut by 0 bases and J by 7 bases, with 10 bases left in between. Germline V CDR1 and CDR2: LGHNA, YNFKEQ. CDR3 sequence: CASSQEGLFNEQFF. CDR3 coding DNA: TGTGCCAGCAGCCAAGAGGGACTTTTTAATGAGCAGTTCTTC.

This clone was found a few times. The rearrangement joins TRBV5-1 to TRBJ1-2; D is undetermined. The CDR3 has 12 amino acids. Looked up from germline, CDR1 is SGHRS and CDR2 is YFSETQ. Trimming took off 4 bases at V and 4 bases at J, with 8 bases between the two ends. The DNA for the CDR3 is TGCGCCAGCAGCCCCTACAGCTATGGCTACACCTTC. Protein product: CASSPYSYGYTF.

This chain uses TRBV30 with TRBJ2-2, with D perhaps matching TRBD1 (6 bases). Germline V gene sequence: CDR1 GTSNPN, CDR2 SVGIG (reference sequence). The CDR3 loop spans 13 amino acids. V was pared by 2 bases and J by 5 bases, with 9 bases between. The CDR3 nucleotides are TGTGCCTGGAGTCCACAGGGAACCGGGGAGCTGTTTTTT. Translation: CAWSPQGTGELFF.

The chain joins TRBV19 to TRBJ1-2, with D unresolved. The length of the CDR3 is 16 residues. In germline, CDR1 is LNHDA, CDR2 SQIVND (reference sequence). V was pared by 0 bases and J by 8 bases, with 19 bases between. The CDR3 DNA reads TGTGCCAGTAGTATAGATTCGGCAGGACTCCTGCGGGGCTACACCTTC. It codes for CASSIDSAGLLRGYTF.

This chain uses TRBV4-2 with TRBJ2-7; D uncertain. Germline assignment: CDR1 LGHNA and CDR2 YNFKEQ. CDR3 length: 14 residues. V was trimmed by 0 bases and J by 3 bases, leaving 9 bases between them. CDR3 in amino acids: CASSQDENGYEQYF. Here the CDR3 DNA reads TGTGCCAGCAGCCAAGACGAGAACGGCTACGAGCAGTACTTC.

The chain recombines TRBV5-1 with TRBJ2-1; 11 nucleotides line up with TRBD1. Trimming took 4 bases from V and 3 from J; bases not matched to a gene: 3. Germline CDR1 reads SGHRS; CDR2 reads YFSETQ. The CDR3 runs to 15 residues. CDR3 in amino acids: CASSEGTGGYNEQFF. The CDR3 DNA sequence: TGCGCCAGCAGCGAAGGGACAGGGGGCTACAATGAGCAGTTCTTC.

The rearrangement links TRBV5-1 to TRBJ1-1, with D possibly TRBD1 on 6 matching bases. Germline V CDR1 and CDR2: SGHRS, YFSETQ. This CDR3 has 14 amino acids. Trimming pared 2 bases from V and 2 bases from J, leaving 10 bases between. The CDR3 DNA is TGCGCCAGCAGCTTACAGGGTATCAACACTGAAGCTTTCTTT. Its translation: CASSLQGINTEAFF.

The rearrangement uses TRBV5-1 and TRBJ2-3; tentatively, D is TRBD1 (5 bases). CDR3 length: 15 amino acids. CDR1 is SGHRS and CDR2 is YFSETQ in the germline V gene. Trimming removed 0 bases at V and 2 bases at J, with 10 bases between. The CDR3 protein is CASSLAGYNTDTQYF. The CDR3 bases are TGCGCCAGCAGCTTGGCAGGGTATAACACAGATACGCAGTATTTT.

This clone was recorded a few times. The rearrangement joins TRBV4-1 to TRBJ1-6; 8 bases map to TRBD1. CDR1 is MGHRA, CDR2 YSYEKL, per germline. Losses at the gene ends were 4 bases for V and 6 bases for J; bases not matched to a gene: 11. CDR3 length equals 17 residues. The CDR3 DNA reads TGCGCCAGCAGCCCTATAGGGCCAGGGGGCGGTAATTCACCCCTCCACTTT. Amino acid sequence: CASSPIGPGGGNSPLHF.

This clone was detected only once. The chain is built from TRBV12-3 or TRBV12-4 and TRBJ1-3; D remains unclear. The V end lost 8 bases, the J end lost 0 bases, and 8 bases lay between the germline ends. CDR3 length equals 13 residues. The CDR3 protein is CASQSSSGNTIYF. CDR3 nucleotide sequence: TGTGCCAGCCAGTCAAGCTCTGGAAACACCATATATTTT.

The chain joins TRBV19 to TRBJ1-1; TRBD1 agrees at 7 bases. The length of the CDR3 is 13 residues. Germline V lookup: CDR1 LNHDA, CDR2 SQIVND (reference sequence). Losses at the gene ends were 4 bases for V and 7 bases for J; bases not matched to a gene: 6. CDR3 coding DNA: TGTGCCAGTAGTAGAGACAGGGTTGGTGAAGCTTTCTTT. Its translation: CASSRDRVGEAFF.

V is TRBV5-1 and J is TRBJ1-1; D perhaps matches TRBD1 (6 bases). The ends were cut back, 2 bases at V and 10 bases at J, with 12 bases in the middle. Germline V lookup: CDR1 SGHRS, CDR2 YFSETQ. The CDR3 is 12 residues long. CDR3 residues: CASSLQGYRAFF. Here the CDR3 DNA reads TGCGCCAGCAGCTTACAGGGTTATCGAGCTTTCTTT. Full variable domain (missing parts from reference TRBV5-1 and TRBJ1-1): KAGVTQTPRYLIKTRGQQVTLSCSPISGHRSVSWYQQTPGQGLQFLFEYFSETQRNKGNFPGRFSGRQFSNSRSEMNVSTLELGDSALYLCASSLQGYRAFFGQGTRLTVV.

This clone was seen a single time. This chain links TRBV18 with TRBJ1-2; 9 nucleotides match TRBD1. The CDR3 spans 16 residues. Germline V gene sequence: CDR1 KGHSH, CDR2 LQKENI. Trimming cost V 3 bases and J 1 base; bases outside gene matches: 6. The CDR3 nucleotides are TGTGCCAGCTCACCGACACAGGGGGCATTTAACTATGGCTACACCTTC. Amino acids: CASSPTQGAFNYGYTF.

For the CDR3, the DNA is TGTGCCAGCAGTTTCGGGGAGGGTCCCCTTTTTAGGGATACGCAGTATTTT. It specifies CASSFGEGPLFRDTQYF. The chain has TRBV27 and TRBJ2-3, with TRBD2 identical over 7 bases. Germline assignment: CDR1 MNHEY and CDR2 SMNVEV (reference sequence). The CDR3 spans 17 residues. V dropped 3 bases and J dropped 6; count of bases not matched to a gene: 15.

The chain has TRBV13 and TRBJ2-3; 8 nucleotides agree with TRBD1. The CDR3 sequence is 17 residues long. Germline values: CDR1 PRHDT, CDR2 FYEKMQ (reference sequence). The trim removed 2 bases at V and 4 bases at J, leaving 11 bases unmatched. CDR3 amino acids: CASSLTPLTGGPDTQYF. The CDR3 DNA reads TGTGCCAGCAGCTTAACCCCCCTAACAGGGGGTCCAGATACGCAGTATTTT.

J is TRBJ2-3 and V is TRBV7-3; 7 nucleotides line up with TRBD1. Trimming took 5 bases from V and 10 from J; bases not matched to a gene: 9. The CDR3 is 13 amino acids. The germline gives CDR1 SGHTA, CDR2 FQGTGA. In DNA, the CDR3 is TGTGCCAGCAGCCGTCTGCAGGGGGAAGCGCAGTATTTT. Residues: CASSRLQGEAQYF. The variable domain in full, with the rest retrieved from reference TRBV7-3 and TRBJ2-3, is GAGVSQTPSNKVTEKGKYVELRCDPISGHTALYWYRQSLGQGPEFLIYFQGTGAADDSGLPNDRFFAVRPEGSVSTLKIQRTERGDSAVYLCASSRLQGEAQYFGPGTRLTVL.

The chain joins TRBV6-5 to TRBJ1-3; perhaps TRBD1 as D (5 bases). V lost 8 bases, J lost 0 bases, and 11 bases lay in between. The V gene's germline CDR1 is MNHEY and CDR2 SVGAGI. This CDR3 region has 14 residues. Here the CDR3 DNA reads TGTGCCAGCCTAGCGGACATCTCTGGAAACACCATATATTTT. This codes for CASLADISGNTIYF.

The chain has TRBV5-1 and TRBJ1-5; D not resolved. The V gene's germline CDR1 is SGHRS and CDR2 YFSETQ. The CDR3 length is 14 residues. Trimming stripped 1 base from V and 5 bases from J, with 10 bases between. The CDR3 spells CASSLSGGDQPQHF. CDR3 nucleotide sequence: TGCGCCAGCAGCTTGAGCGGTGGTGATCAGCCCCAGCATTTT.

V is TRBV6-8 and J is TRBJ2-3, with D possibly TRBD1 on 7 matching bases. The germline gives CDR1 MNHGY, CDR2 SAAAGT. This CDR3 is built from 15 residues. Trimming shortened V by 7 bases and J by 0 bases, and 14 bases separated the two germline ends. CDR3 DNA sequence: TGTGCCAGCATCACAGGGGACTCTAGCACAGATACGCAGTATTTT. This encodes CASITGDSSTDTQYF.

The chain joins TRBV27 to TRBJ1-6; 10 nucleotides align to TRBD1. V dropped 8 bases and J dropped 10; count of bases not matched to a gene: 17. The CDR3 is 17 residues long. The germline CDR1 and CDR2 sequences are MNHEY and SMNVEV (reference sequence). The CDR3 bases are TGTGCCAGCCGTCGGGGGGGGACAGGGGTACCCAACTCACCCCTCCACTTT. Encoded protein: CASRRGGTGVPNSPLHF.

This clone has only a few counts. The J gene is TRBJ2-2, the V gene TRBV30; no reliable D call. V lost 0 bases to trimming and J lost 7 bases, with 3 bases between them. Germline CDR1 GTSNPN, CDR2 SVGIG (reference sequence). The CDR3 length is 11 residues. CDR3 sequence reads: CAWSVLGELFF. CDR3 bases: TGTGCCTGGAGTGTACTCGGGGAGCTGTTTTTT.

This rearrangement joins TRBV30 to TRBJ2-1, with a weak D call TRBD1 (6 bases). Germline CDR1 reads GTSNPN; CDR2 reads SVGIG (reference sequence). The CDR3 runs 13 residues. The V end was cut by 0 bases, the J end by 7 bases, with 10 bases between. CDR3 sequence reads: CAWSVQGINEQFF. The DNA of the CDR3 is TGTGCCTGGAGTGTACAGGGAATTAATGAGCAGTTCTTC.

V gene TRBV2 combines with J gene TRBJ1-1; possibly TRBD1 for D (5 bases). Germline CDR1 SNHLY, CDR2 FYNNEI. V gave up 7 bases and J gave up 0 bases, with 15 bases separating them. The CDR3 has 15 residues. For the CDR3, the DNA is TGTGCCAGCACGAGACAGCCTTCTATGAACACTGAAGCTTTCTTT. Translation gives CASTRQPSMNTEAFF. Drawing the rest from reference TRBV2 and TRBJ1-1, the complete variable domain is EPEVTQTPSHQVTQMGQEVILRCVPISNHLYFYWYRQILGQKVEFLVSFYNNEISEKSEIFDDQFSVERPDGSNFTLKIRSTKLEDSAMYFCASTRQPSMNTEAFFGQGTRLTVV.

This chain connects TRBV6-5 to TRBJ2-7, with D perhaps matching TRBD1 (8 bases). Trimming took off 0 bases at V and 7 bases at J, with 10 bases between the two ends. Per germline, CDR1 MNHEY and CDR2 SVGAGI. The CDR3 length is 13 residues. CDR3 region: CASSYSQGGEQYF. CDR3 nucleotide sequence: TGTGCCAGCAGTTACTCACAGGGGGGGGAGCAGTACTTC.